This record concerns one T cell receptor (beta chain) sequence. Germline CDR1 reads DFQATT; CDR2 reads SNEGSKA (reference sequence). Trimming stripped 6 bases from V and 1 base from J, with 9 bases between. The CDR3 consists of 13 residues. MiXCR was run by TCRdb on the RT-PCR reads, yielding one entry per CDR3 protein. The sample records 650,000 to 800,000 distinct CDR3 sequences, 14% being singletons. The sequencing input was memory CD4+ T cells from blood. The rearrangement uses TRBV20-1 and TRBJ2-2; D not certain. The clonotype was recovered from a female donor in good health, serving as a healthy control. The CDR3 nucleotides read TGCAGTGCCAACCTTCAGAACACCGGGGAGCTGTTTTTT. Residues: CSANLQNTGELFF.